Listed below are T cell receptor beta chains from one sample, sequenced in a study of OX40 agonist ivuxolimab in advanced cancers. Sequencing used immunoSEQ multiplex PCR; TCRdb keeps in-frame clones, though not all of them. Here the sample spans 50,000 to 75,000 clones, 85% to 90% being singletons. The sequencing used CD4+ or CD8+ T cells sorted from blood, collected in a trial of the OX40 agonist ivuxolimab. All receptors come from an adult with an advanced solid tumor such as melanoma, head and neck, liver or kidney cancer. The CDR3 runs from the conserved cysteine through the conserved F or W. The order of the fields is D gene, V gene, clone size, J gene, CDR3 DNA, CDR3 protein. D genes are given only for firm matches. The size entry is marked missing in some rows and otherwise reads once, few, many or a size class.

d_call: TRBD2; v_call: TRBV18; clone_size: NA; j_call: TRBJ2-2; cdr3_nt: TGTGCCAGCTCACCGGGACTAGCGGGAGCCGGGGAGCTGTTTTTT; cdr3_aa: CASSPGLAGAGELFF
d_call: NA; v_call: TRBV2; clone_size: NA; j_call: TRBJ2-1; cdr3_nt: TGTGCCAGCAAAGCGGTCTCCTACAATGAGCAGTTCTTC; cdr3_aa: CASKAVSYNEQFF
d_call: TRBD2; v_call: TRBV9; clone_size: NA; j_call: TRBJ2-5; cdr3_nt: TGTGCCAGCAGCGGAACGGGGACTAGGGAGACCCAGTACTTC; cdr3_aa: CASSGTGTRETQYF
d_call: NA; v_call: TRBV6-7; clone_size: NA; j_call: TRBJ2-7; cdr3_nt: TGTGCCAGCAGTTACCCCCCGGGTGAAGGGAGCCACGAGCAGTACTTC; cdr3_aa: CASSYPPGEGSHEQYF
d_call: TRBD1; v_call: TRBV10-3; clone_size: NA; j_call: TRBJ1-4; cdr3_nt: TGTGCCGCCCGGGACAGGGAAGCTGGAAAACTGTTTTTT; cdr3_aa: CAARDREAGKLFF
d_call: NA; v_call: TRBV30; clone_size: NA; j_call: TRBJ1-6; cdr3_nt: TGTGCCTGGAGTTTGGGGGTTTCACCCCTCCACTTT; cdr3_aa: CAWSLGVSPLHF
d_call: TRBD2; v_call: TRBV4-1; clone_size: NA; j_call: TRBJ2-2; cdr3_nt: TGCGCCAGCAGCCAAGGGGGACTAGCGGGGGCTTTCTACACCGGGGAGCTGTTTTTT; cdr3_aa: CASSQGGLAGAFYTGELFF
d_call: NA; v_call: TRBV19; clone_size: NA; j_call: TRBJ1-1; cdr3_nt: TGTGCCAGTAGGAGACGGGACCAAAACACTGAAGCTTTCTTT; cdr3_aa: CASRRRDQNTEAFF
d_call: TRBD1; v_call: TRBV7-2; clone_size: NA; j_call: TRBJ1-4; cdr3_nt: TGTGCCAGCAGCTTAGGAGAGGGGGCTGCTAATGAAAAACTGTTTTTT; cdr3_aa: CASSLGEGAANEKLFF
d_call: NA; v_call: TRBV6-1; clone_size: NA; j_call: TRBJ1-5; cdr3_nt: TGTGCCAGCAGACTATACGGCAATCAGCCCCAGCATTTT; cdr3_aa: CASRLYGNQPQHF
d_call: NA; v_call: TRBV19; clone_size: NA; j_call: TRBJ2-2; cdr3_nt: TGTGCCAGTAGTACGGTGAACACCGGGGAGCTGTTTTTT; cdr3_aa: CASSTVNTGELFF
d_call: NA; v_call: TRBV5-1; clone_size: NA; j_call: TRBJ2-7; cdr3_nt: TGCGCCAGCAGCTTGAACGGGCTAGGCCAGGGGTTCGAGCAGTACTTC; cdr3_aa: CASSLNGLGQGFEQYF
d_call: NA; v_call: TRBV6-5; clone_size: NA; j_call: TRBJ2-7; cdr3_nt: TGTGCCAGCCGCAGGGAGCGGGCCCTCTACGAGCAGTACTTC; cdr3_aa: CASRRERALYEQYF
d_call: NA; v_call: TRBV14; clone_size: NA; j_call: TRBJ2-7; cdr3_nt: TGTGCCAGCAGCCGAGGACAGGTGGGGGGTATCGAGCAGTACTTC; cdr3_aa: CASSRGQVGGIEQYF
d_call: NA; v_call: TRBV7-9; clone_size: once; j_call: TRBJ2-5; cdr3_nt: TGTGCCAGCACGGAGGACGGCCAAGAGACCCAGTACTTC; cdr3_aa: CASTEDGQETQYF
d_call: TRBD2; v_call: TRBV2; clone_size: NA; j_call: TRBJ2-1; cdr3_nt: TGTGCCAGCAGCCCGGGACTAGCGATCAACAATGAGCAGTTCTTC; cdr3_aa: CASSPGLAINNEQFF
d_call: NA; v_call: TRBV6-5; clone_size: NA; j_call: TRBJ2-5; cdr3_nt: TGTGCCAGCAGTCAAGGGAGGGGGTACCAAGAGACCCAGTACTTC; cdr3_aa: CASSQGRGYQETQYF
d_call: NA; v_call: TRBV12-5; clone_size: NA; j_call: TRBJ2-1; cdr3_nt: TGTGCTAGTGGTTTGTCCTCCCTGAGGGTTGGTGAGCAGTTCTTC; cdr3_aa: CASGLSSLRVGEQFF
d_call: TRBD1; v_call: TRBV27; clone_size: NA; j_call: TRBJ1-2; cdr3_nt: TGTGCCAGCAGTTTAAAGCCTCCTTGGACAGGATATGGCTACACCTTC; cdr3_aa: CASSLKPPWTGYGYTF
d_call: TRBD1; v_call: TRBV4-1; clone_size: NA; j_call: TRBJ2-1; cdr3_nt: TGCGCCAGCAGCCAGTTCAGGGGGAATGAGCAGTTCTTC; cdr3_aa: CASSQFRGNEQFF
d_call: TRBD2; v_call: TRBV28; clone_size: once; j_call: TRBJ2-1; cdr3_nt: TGTGCCAGCACAGACGGGAGGCCCTACAATGAGCAGTTCTTC; cdr3_aa: CASTDGRPYNEQFF
d_call: TRBD1; v_call: TRBV2; clone_size: NA; j_call: TRBJ1-1; cdr3_nt: TGTGCCAGCACCGACAGGGGGGCTGAAGCTTTCTTT; cdr3_aa: CASTDRGAEAFF
d_call: TRBD2; v_call: TRBV4-1; clone_size: NA; j_call: TRBJ2-4; cdr3_nt: TGCGCCAGCAGCCAAGTGGGACTAGCGGGGGGAGCCAAAAACATTCAGTACTTC; cdr3_aa: CASSQVGLAGGAKNIQYF
d_call: NA; v_call: TRBV6-1; clone_size: NA; j_call: TRBJ1-4; cdr3_nt: TGTGCCAGCAGACGGACAGCAACTAATGAAAAACTGTTTTTT; cdr3_aa: CASRRTATNEKLFF
d_call: NA; v_call: TRBV4-1; clone_size: NA; j_call: TRBJ2-3; cdr3_nt: TGCGCCAGCAGCCTAACCAACCACCAAGACACAGATACGCAGTATTTT; cdr3_aa: CASSLTNHQDTDTQYF
d_call: TRBD1; v_call: TRBV5-1; clone_size: NA; j_call: TRBJ2-1; cdr3_nt: TGCGCCAGCAGCGCTCGTTGGACAGGGATATCCTACAATGAGCAGTTCTTC; cdr3_aa: CASSARWTGISYNEQFF
d_call: TRBD1; v_call: TRBV5-1; clone_size: once; j_call: TRBJ2-7; cdr3_nt: TGCGCCAGCAGCTCTAGACAGGGGGCTAGGGAGCAGTACTTC; cdr3_aa: CASSSRQGAREQYF
d_call: NA; v_call: TRBV5-6; clone_size: NA; j_call: TRBJ2-6; cdr3_nt: TGTGCCAGCAGCCCCCGGGGGACAGGGGCCAACGTCCTGACTTTC; cdr3_aa: CASSPRGTGANVLTF
d_call: NA; v_call: TRBV7-7; clone_size: NA; j_call: TRBJ2-5; cdr3_nt: TGTGCCAGCAGCTTAGGAGGCACAGAGCAAGAGACCCAGTACTTC; cdr3_aa: CASSLGGTEQETQYF
d_call: NA; v_call: TRBV5-1; clone_size: NA; j_call: TRBJ2-2; cdr3_nt: TGCGCCAGCAGCTTGAGACGCAGGGAGAACACCGGGGAGCTGTTTTTT; cdr3_aa: CASSLRRRENTGELFF
d_call: TRBD1; v_call: TRBV18; clone_size: NA; j_call: TRBJ2-7; cdr3_nt: TGTGCCAGCTCCCGGGACAGGCTCTACGAGCAGTACTTC; cdr3_aa: CASSRDRLYEQYF
d_call: TRBD1; v_call: TRBV5-6; clone_size: NA; j_call: TRBJ1-2; cdr3_nt: TGTGCCAGCAGCTTCCGGGACAGGGTAAACTATGGCTACACCTTC; cdr3_aa: CASSFRDRVNYGYTF
d_call: NA; v_call: TRBV27; clone_size: NA; j_call: TRBJ2-5; cdr3_nt: TGTGCCAGCAGCCCCCGCCGAGGGGGGGGGAAACAAGAGACCCAGTACTTC; cdr3_aa: CASSPRRGGGKQETQYF
d_call: NA; v_call: TRBV4-1; clone_size: NA; j_call: TRBJ1-2; cdr3_nt: TGCGCCAGCAGCCCCCTCCTCAACTATGGCTACACCTTC; cdr3_aa: CASSPLLNYGYTF
d_call: NA; v_call: TRBV9; clone_size: NA; j_call: TRBJ2-3; cdr3_nt: TGTGCCAGCAGCTTACAGGGAAGAGGCACAGATACGCAGTATTTT; cdr3_aa: CASSLQGRGTDTQYF
d_call: TRBD1; v_call: TRBV7-2; clone_size: NA; j_call: TRBJ1-5; cdr3_nt: TGTGCCAGCCAAACAGGGGGCACAGGTCAGCCCCAGCATTTT; cdr3_aa: CASQTGGTGQPQHF
d_call: TRBD2; v_call: TRBV19; clone_size: once; j_call: TRBJ2-2; cdr3_nt: TGTGCCAGTAAAATGGGACTATCGAACACCGGGGAGCTGTTTTTT; cdr3_aa: CASKMGLSNTGELFF
d_call: NA; v_call: TRBV11-3; clone_size: NA; j_call: TRBJ1-1; cdr3_nt: TGTGCCAGCAGCTTCACAGGGAACACTGAAGCTTTCTTT; cdr3_aa: CASSFTGNTEAFF
d_call: TRBD1; v_call: TRBV4-1; clone_size: NA; j_call: TRBJ1-5; cdr3_nt: TGCGCCAGCAGCTCTTACAGGGGATCCGGTAATCAGCCCCAGCATTTT; cdr3_aa: CASSSYRGSGNQPQHF
d_call: NA; v_call: TRBV5-8; clone_size: NA; j_call: TRBJ1-4; cdr3_nt: TGTGCCAGCAGCCTCCGCCATCAGGGATTTAATGAAAAACTGTTTTTT; cdr3_aa: CASSLRHQGFNEKLFF
d_call: NA; v_call: TRBV4-1; clone_size: NA; j_call: TRBJ2-3; cdr3_nt: TGCGCCAGCAGCCAAGACGGGTACGATACGCAGTATTTT; cdr3_aa: CASSQDGYDTQYF
d_call: TRBD1; v_call: TRBV7-8; clone_size: NA; j_call: TRBJ2-5; cdr3_nt: TGTGCCAGCAGCTTACGGGACAGCTCAGAGACCCAGTACTTC; cdr3_aa: CASSLRDSSETQYF
d_call: NA; v_call: TRBV2; clone_size: NA; j_call: TRBJ1-1; cdr3_nt: TGTGCCAGCAGAGGACAGAACACTGAAGCTTTCTTT; cdr3_aa: CASRGQNTEAFF
d_call: NA; v_call: TRBV7-8; clone_size: NA; j_call: TRBJ2-3; cdr3_nt: TGTGCCAGCAGCGCAAGACTAGCAGATACGCAGTATTTT; cdr3_aa: CASSARLADTQYF
d_call: NA; v_call: TRBV5-6; clone_size: few; j_call: TRBJ1-6; cdr3_nt: TGTGCCAGCAGCCCCTCCGGGGGCTATAATTCACCCCTCCACTTT; cdr3_aa: CASSPSGGYNSPLHF
d_call: TRBD1; v_call: TRBV19; clone_size: NA; j_call: TRBJ1-1; cdr3_nt: TGTGCCAGTAGTAGGGGGGACAGTAACACTGAAGCTTTCTTT; cdr3_aa: CASSRGDSNTEAFF
d_call: NA; v_call: TRBV5-1; clone_size: NA; j_call: TRBJ2-1; cdr3_nt: TGCGCCAGCAGCTTGGCGGTGGATGAGCAGTTCTTC; cdr3_aa: CASSLAVDEQFF
d_call: TRBD2; v_call: TRBV19; clone_size: NA; j_call: TRBJ2-3; cdr3_nt: TGTGCCAGTAGTAAATGGACTAGCGGGAGGGCCGGTCGCACAGATACGCAGTATTTT; cdr3_aa: CASSKWTSGRAGRTDTQYF
d_call: TRBD1; v_call: TRBV27; clone_size: NA; j_call: TRBJ1-1; cdr3_nt: TGTGCCAGCAGTTTACTATACAGGGGACGGGGGCCTGAAGCTTTCTTT; cdr3_aa: CASSLLYRGRGPEAFF
d_call: NA; v_call: TRBV5-5; clone_size: NA; j_call: TRBJ2-1; cdr3_nt: TGTGCCAGCAGCGCCAAACAGGGCTCCTACAATGAGCAGTTCTTC; cdr3_aa: CASSAKQGSYNEQFF
d_call: TRBD1; v_call: TRBV27; clone_size: NA; j_call: TRBJ2-7; cdr3_nt: TGTGCCAGCAGGTTCCGGGACAGGGAGGGCGAGCAGTACTTC; cdr3_aa: CASRFRDREGEQYF